The 22 T cell receptor beta chains below come from one sample, sequenced in a study of a mutant IDH1 vaccine in newly diagnosed glioma. Described time point: baseline, week 1 (first vaccination visit). This sample's treatment: pre-vaccination baseline after standard-of-care therapy. Profiled with immunoSEQ multiplex PCR; TCRdb holds only in-frame clones, not every one. The table shows roughly 50,000 clones, with roughly 80% occurring only once. The material sequenced was PBMCs, taken from a glioma patient treated with radiotherapy, temozolomide or both. The receptors come from a man between 18 and 29 years old with glioma.

This sequence joins TRBV7-2 and TRBJ1-2; TRBD1 matches at 11 bases. The germline gives CDR1 SGHTA, CDR2 FQGNSA. This CDR3 comprises 14 residues. Unmatched junction bases numbered 0, after V lost 4 bases and J lost 2 bases. The CDR3 DNA is TGTGCCAGCAGCTGGGACAGGGGGAACTATGGCTACACCTTC. Protein: CASSWDRGNYGYTF.

CDR3 DNA: TGTGCCAGCAGTGTGGACGGCGGGGAGCTGTTTTTT. Translating it yields CASSVDGGELFF. The chain recombines TRBV6-4 with TRBJ2-2; D remains ambiguous. Trimming left V 4 bases short and J 7 bases short, with 7 bases between. CDR1 and CDR2 from the germline V gene are MRHNA and SNTAGT. This CDR3 is 12 amino acids long.

This clone was recorded only once. The chain has TRBV2 and TRBJ1-5; tentatively, D is TRBD1 (5 bases). CDR3 length: 15 amino acids. V was pared by 4 bases and J by 0 bases, with 10 bases between. Looked up from germline, CDR1 is SNHLY and CDR2 is FYNNEI. The CDR3 loop is CASSGGGYSNQPQHF. Written as DNA, the CDR3 is TGTGCCAGCAGTGGGGGGGGGTATAGCAATCAGCCCCAGCATTTT.

The V and J genes are TRBV5-1 and TRBJ1-5; no reliable D call. Between the trimmed V and J ends, which lost 0 bases and 6 bases, there was a span of 10 bases. CDR1 and CDR2 (germline): SGHRS, YFSETQ. This CDR3 has 14 residues. This CDR3 reads CASSLGSGGQPQHF. The CDR3 DNA reads as TGCGCCAGCAGCTTGGGTTCGGGAGGTCAGCCCCAGCATTTT.

The chain couples TRBV15 to TRBJ2-7; unclear D gene. With 0 bases removed from V and 2 bases from J, the gap between germline ends came to 5 bases. Germline CDR1 LNHNV, CDR2 YYDKDF (reference sequence). The CDR3 is 13 residues long. This chain's CDR3 is CATSRERTYEQYF. The CDR3, as DNA: TGTGCCACCAGCAGAGAGCGGACCTACGAGCAGTACTTC. Full variable domain (remainder filled in from reference TRBV15 and TRBJ2-7): DAMVIQNPRYQVTQFGKPVTLSCSQTLNHNVMYWYQQKSSQAPKLLFHYYDKDFNNEADTPDNFQSRRPNTSFCFLDIRSPGLGDTAMYLCATSRERTYEQYFGPGTRLTVT.

The chain is built from TRBV5-1 and TRBJ1-5, with 7 nucleotides matching TRBD1. This CDR3 is built from 15 residues. V lost 1 base, J lost 6 bases, and 7 bases stayed unmatched. Germline-derived CDR1 and CDR2 are SGHRS and YFSETQ. The CDR3 DNA follows: TGCGCCAGCAGCTTGACAGGGGAGGGGATTCAGCCCCAGCATTTT. This translates into CASSLTGEGIQPQHF.

The V gene is TRBV9, the J gene TRBJ2-5; 8 bases map to TRBD2. The CDR3 runs 15 residues. With 0 bases clipped from V and 3 bases from J, the junction kept 4 bases outside the gene matches. In germline, CDR1 is SGDLS, CDR2 YYNGEE. CDR3 DNA sequence: TGTGCCAGCAGCGTAGATCCAGCGGGAGAAGAGACCCAGTACTTC. This codes for CASSVDPAGEETQYF.

This clone appeared once. The V gene is TRBV7-8, the J gene TRBJ1-2, with no clear D. The CDR3 is 14 amino acids. Trimming shortened V by 1 base and J by 1 base, and 7 bases separated the two germline ends. The V gene's germline CDR1 is SGHVS and CDR2 FQNEAQ. The CDR3 DNA follows: TGTGCCAGCAGCTTAGATAATAGTAACTATGGCTACACCTTC. Encoded protein: CASSLDNSNYGYTF. Variable domain in full (rest from reference TRBV7-8 and TRBJ1-2): GAGVSQSPRYKVAKRGQDVALRCDPISGHVSLFWYQQALGQGPEFLTYFQNEAQLDKSGLPSDRFFAERPEGSVSTLKIQRTQQEDSAVYLCASSLDNSNYGYTFGSGTRLTVV.

The chain couples TRBV29-1 to TRBJ1-2, with D tentatively TRBD1 (5 bases). Germline V gene data show CDR1 as SQVTM and CDR2 as ANQGSEA. V shed 4 bases and J shed 3 bases, with 12 bases lying between them. The CDR3 has 13 residues. The CDR3 DNA follows: TGCAGCGTTGCTACCGGGACCTACTATGGCTACACCTTC. Residues: CSVATGTYYGYTF.

The chain is built from TRBV7-2 and TRBJ2-4; D remains ambiguous. This CDR3 has 15 amino acids. CDR1 and CDR2 from the germline V gene are SGHTA and FQGNSA. Trimming left V 5 bases short and J 0 bases short, with 11 bases between. DNA for the CDR3: TGTGCCAGCAGCCCGAACCGGATAGCCAAAAACATTCAGTACTTC. It encodes CASSPNRIAKNIQYF.

The gene calls are TRBV27 and TRBJ2-7; no firm D call. Germline lookup yields CDR1 MNHEY and CDR2 SMNVEV (reference sequence). V lost 6 bases to trimming and J lost 0 bases, with 6 bases between them. The CDR3 has 12 amino acids. Here the CDR3 DNA reads TGTGCCAGCAGGTACAACTCCTACGAGCAGTACTTC. Residues: CASRYNSYEQYF.

V and J are TRBV29-1 and TRBJ2-7; D call uncertain. Germline V gene sequence: CDR1 SQVTM, CDR2 ANQGSEA. This CDR3 region has 12 residues. In DNA form, the CDR3 reads TGCAGGCGTTTCCAGGACTCCTACGAGCAGTACTTC. Its translation: CRRFQDSYEQYF.

This chain uses TRBV30 with TRBJ1-2; D remains unclear. V dropped 0 bases and J dropped 8 bases, with 10 bases sitting between them. This CDR3 contains 12 residues. Germline V gene lookup returns CDR1 GTSNPN and CDR2 SVGIG (reference sequence). The CDR3 DNA reads as TGTGCCTGGAGTGTGAGAATGGGGGGCTACACCTTC. Amino acid sequence: CAWSVRMGGYTF.

CDR3 nucleotides: TGTGCCAGCAGTCGCAGGGGGACCGGGGAGCAGTACTTC. Encoded protein: CASSRRGTGEQYF. The V and J genes are TRBV27 and TRBJ2-7; TRBD1 matches 7 bases. This CDR3 spans 13 amino acids. In germline, CDR1 is MNHEY, CDR2 SMNVEV (reference sequence). The V and J ends lost 5 bases and 7 bases, in that order; junction bases with no gene match: 8.

Notes on this clone: One end of the junction varies from germline; a read error may be responsible. This chain uses TRBV7-7 with TRBJ1-3; maybe TRBD1 (5 bases). Germline V gene sequence: CDR1 SSHAT, CDR2 FNYEAQ (reference sequence). The CDR3 is made up of 15 amino acids. Written as DNA, the CDR3 is TGTGCTAGCAGCGCCGGGACGGGCTCTGGAAACACCATATATTTT. Its translation: CASSAGTGSGNTIYF.

This chain joins TRBV15 and TRBJ2-6, with 8 bases that match TRBD2. This CDR3 contains 18 residues. With 0 bases clipped from V and 2 bases from J, the junction kept 6 bases outside the gene matches. CDR1 is LNHNV and CDR2 is YYDKDF in the germline V gene (reference sequence). This CDR3 reads CATSRDVYGRAGANVLTF. As DNA, the CDR3 is TGTGCCACCAGCAGAGATGTGTACGGGAGGGCTGGGGCCAACGTCCTGACTTTC.

The chain carries TRBV14 and TRBJ2-2; D not resolved. Per germline, CDR1 SGHDN and CDR2 FVKESK. This CDR3 comprises 12 residues. Trimming pared 4 bases from V and 7 bases from J, leaving 7 bases between. The CDR3 region is CASSRGNGELFF. The CDR3 DNA follows: TGTGCCAGCAGCCGGGGTAACGGGGAGCTGTTTTTT.

The rearrangement joins TRBV9 to TRBJ2-7, with TRBD1 identical over 11 bases. V lost 7 bases and J lost 3; bases outside the gene matches: 3. Germline CDR1 and CDR2: SGDLS and YYNGEE. This CDR3 is 13 amino acids long. DNA for the CDR3: TGTGCCAGCTCCGGGACAGGGGGCTACGAGCAGTACTTC. Translating it yields CASSGTGGYEQYF.

The V gene is TRBV30, the J gene TRBJ1-1; 7 nucleotides align to TRBD1. Trimming removed 3 bases from V and 4 bases from J; junction bases left unmatched: 8. The CDR3 totals 14 residues. Germline V gives CDR1 GTSNPN, CDR2 SVGIG (reference sequence). The CDR3 protein is CAWSPSPGGTEAFF. The DNA of the CDR3 is TGTGCCTGGAGCCCCTCTCCAGGGGGCACTGAAGCTTTCTTT.

This clone has just a few counts. The chain joins TRBV2 to TRBJ1-4; a possible D gene is TRBD1 (5 bases). V shed 6 bases and J shed 6 bases, with 11 bases lying between them. There are 13 residues in the CDR3. CDR1 SNHLY and CDR2 FYNNEI come from the germline V gene. Here the CDR3 DNA reads TGTGCCAGCAGAAGGGGTCTGGATGAAAAACTGTTTTTT. It translates to CASRRGLDEKLFF. The variable domain in full, with the rest retrieved from reference TRBV2 and TRBJ1-4, is EPEVTQTPSHQVTQMGQEVILRCVPISNHLYFYWYRQILGQKVEFLVSFYNNEISEKSEIFDDQFSVERPDGSNFTLKIRSTKLEDSAMYFCASRRGLDEKLFFGSGTQLSVL.

The rearrangement links TRBV4-2 to TRBJ1-2; possibly TRBD1 for D (6 bases). V was pared by 0 bases and J by 3 bases, with 17 bases between. Germline CDR1 LGHNA, CDR2 YNFKEQ. The CDR3 runs 17 residues. The CDR3 here is CASSQEVGEGVYYGYTF. CDR3 DNA sequence: TGTGCCAGCAGCCAAGAGGTTGGTGAGGGGGTCTACTATGGCTACACCTTC.

This chain connects TRBV4-3 to TRBJ1-2; D possibly corresponds to TRBD1 (6 bases). Trimming stripped 0 bases from V and 4 bases from J, with 15 bases between. The V gene's germline CDR1 is LGHNA and CDR2 YSLEER. CDR3 length: 16 amino acids. The CDR3 region is CASSQDLAGEGYGYTF. The CDR3 coding sequence is TGCGCCAGCAGCCAAGATTTGGCAGGGGAGGGCTATGGCTACACCTTC.